This T cell receptor (beta chain) was obtained from a study of blood T cell repertoires in COVID-19. This CDR3 is 16 amino acids long. V was cut by 6 bases and J by 2 bases, with 14 bases left in between. CDR1 MDHEN and CDR2 SYDVKM come from the germline V gene. Sequencing used immunoSEQ multiplex PCR; TCRdb keeps in-frame clones, though not all of them. Of around 8,000 clones listed, about 84% were seen once; the top ten hold around 15%. Sequencing input: peripheral blood. The clonotype originates from a woman aged 55-69 years with active COVID-19. The chain carries TRBV28 and TRBJ2-6, with D perhaps TRBD1 (6 bases). CDR3 region: CASRVYTGTGANVLTF. CDR3 DNA: TGTGCCAGCAGGGTTTATACAGGGACTGGGGCCAACGTCCTGACTTTC.